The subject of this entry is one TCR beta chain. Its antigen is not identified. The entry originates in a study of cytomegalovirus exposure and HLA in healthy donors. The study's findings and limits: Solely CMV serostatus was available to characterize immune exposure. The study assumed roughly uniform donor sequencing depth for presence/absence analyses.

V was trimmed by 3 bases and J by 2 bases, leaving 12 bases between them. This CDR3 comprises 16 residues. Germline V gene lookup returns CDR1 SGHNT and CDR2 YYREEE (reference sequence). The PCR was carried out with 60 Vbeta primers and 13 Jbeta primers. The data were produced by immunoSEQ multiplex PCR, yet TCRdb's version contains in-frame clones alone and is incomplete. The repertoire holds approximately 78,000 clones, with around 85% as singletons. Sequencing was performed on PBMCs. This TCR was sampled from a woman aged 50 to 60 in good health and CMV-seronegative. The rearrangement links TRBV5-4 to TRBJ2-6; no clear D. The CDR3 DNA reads TGTGCCAGCAGCTCCCCCGGGTTGGCTGGGGCCAACGTCCTGACTTTC. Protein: CASSSPGLAGANVLTF.